The clone carrying this T cell receptor beta chain was detected only once. Its matching antigen is unknown. TRB rearrangements spanning V, D and J were amplified using mixed TRB-A/B primers. TCRdb analysed the multiplex PCR reads with MiXCR anew, one entry per CDR3 protein. The repertoire holds over 8,000 distinct CDR3 sequences, with about 35% as singletons. This sample stems from a study of T cell repertoires in aging, cancer and after chemotherapy. Study details: Donor ages fell into six groups from 30 or younger up to 70 or older.

The template was genomic DNA from peripheral blood, not RNA. General study points: No conclusions about immunological memory after chemotherapy can be drawn from the repertoire data. Healthy donors lost TCR diversity with age mainly through richness, cancer patients through richness and evenness. Age-matched healthy donors had significantly more diverse, less clonal blood TCR repertoires than untreated cancer patients.

The origin of this receptor is a human donor in good health. The sample taken for sequencing was blood.

The CDR3 loop is CSARVRGTDTQYF. CDR3 nucleotides: TGCAGTGCTAGAGTCAGGGGGACAGATACGCAGTATTTT. J is TRBJ2-3 and V is TRBV20-1, with 7 bases lining up with TRBD1. CDR1 and CDR2 (germline): DFQATT, SNEGSKA (reference sequence). V gave up 1 base and J gave up 3 bases; unmatched junction bases: 1. This CDR3 is built from 13 residues.